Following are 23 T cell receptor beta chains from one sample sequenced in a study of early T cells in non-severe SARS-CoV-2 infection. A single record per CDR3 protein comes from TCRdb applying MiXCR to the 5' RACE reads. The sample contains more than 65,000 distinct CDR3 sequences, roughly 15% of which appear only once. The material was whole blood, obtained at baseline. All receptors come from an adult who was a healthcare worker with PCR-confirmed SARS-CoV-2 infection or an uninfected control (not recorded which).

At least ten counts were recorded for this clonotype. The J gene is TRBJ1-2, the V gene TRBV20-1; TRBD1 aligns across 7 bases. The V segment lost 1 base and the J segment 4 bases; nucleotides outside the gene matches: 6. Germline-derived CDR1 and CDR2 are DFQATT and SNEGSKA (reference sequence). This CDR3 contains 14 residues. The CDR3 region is CSARADRVGYGYTF. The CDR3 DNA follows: TGCAGTGCTAGAGCCGACAGGGTGGGCTATGGCTACACCTTC.

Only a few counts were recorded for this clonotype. The CDR3 loop is CASRPSAGGTEAFF. CDR3 coding DNA: TGTGCCAGCAGGCCCTCCGCGGGGGGCACTGAAGCTTTCTTT. This chain uses TRBV2 with TRBJ1-1, with a weak D call TRBD1 (5 bases). Trimming stripped 6 bases from V and 4 bases from J, with 15 bases between. Germline CDR1 reads SNHLY; CDR2 reads FYNNEI. The CDR3 extends over 14 amino acids. Based on the CDR3 plus reference TRBV2 and TRBJ1-1, the full variable domain is EPEVTQTPSHQVTQMGQEVILRCVPISNHLYFYWYRQILGQKVEFLVSFYNNEISEKSEIFDDQFSVERPDGSNFTLKIRSTKLEDSAMYFCASRPSAGGTEAFFGQGTRLTVV.

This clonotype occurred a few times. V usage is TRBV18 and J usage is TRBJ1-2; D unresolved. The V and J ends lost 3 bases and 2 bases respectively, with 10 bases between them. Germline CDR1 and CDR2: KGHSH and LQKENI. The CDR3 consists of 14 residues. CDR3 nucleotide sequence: TGTGCCAGCTCACCGATACAGACCAACTATGGCTACACCTTC. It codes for CASSPIQTNYGYTF.

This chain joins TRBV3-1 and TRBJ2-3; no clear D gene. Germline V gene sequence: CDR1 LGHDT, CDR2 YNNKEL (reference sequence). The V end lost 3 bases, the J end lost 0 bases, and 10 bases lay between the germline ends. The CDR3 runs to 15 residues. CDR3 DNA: TGTGCCAGCAGCCAGGCCGGAGATAGCACAGATACGCAGTATTTT. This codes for CASSQAGDSTDTQYF.

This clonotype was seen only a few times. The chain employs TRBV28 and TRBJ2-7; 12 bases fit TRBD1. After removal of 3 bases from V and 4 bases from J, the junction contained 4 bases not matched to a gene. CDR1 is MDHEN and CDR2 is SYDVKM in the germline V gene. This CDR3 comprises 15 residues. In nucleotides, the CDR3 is TGTGCCAGCAGTTTTGGGGACAGGGGGCGGTACGAGCAGTACTTC. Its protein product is CASSFGDRGRYEQYF.

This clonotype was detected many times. The CDR3 DNA is TGTGCCAGCAGCGCTTTAAGGGCCAAAAACATTCAGTACTTC. It translates to CASSALRAKNIQYF. The chain carries TRBV11-2 and TRBJ2-4; D is undetermined. The germline gives CDR1 SGHAT, CDR2 FQNNGV. The CDR3 contains 14 residues. V lost 5 bases, J lost 1 base, and 9 bases lay in between.

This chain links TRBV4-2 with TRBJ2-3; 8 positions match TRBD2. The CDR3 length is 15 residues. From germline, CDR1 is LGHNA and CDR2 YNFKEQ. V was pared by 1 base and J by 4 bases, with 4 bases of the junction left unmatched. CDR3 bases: TGTGCCAGCAGCCAAGTTGCAGCGGGAGCAGATACGCAGTATTTT. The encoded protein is CASSQVAAGADTQYF.

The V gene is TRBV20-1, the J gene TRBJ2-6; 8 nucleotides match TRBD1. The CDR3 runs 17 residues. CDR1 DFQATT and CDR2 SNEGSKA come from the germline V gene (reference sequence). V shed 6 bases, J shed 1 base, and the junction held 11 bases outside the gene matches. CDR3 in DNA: TGCAGTGCACCCGGTCAGGGGGCAATGTCTGGGGCCAACGTCCTGACTTTC. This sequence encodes CSAPGQGAMSGANVLTF.

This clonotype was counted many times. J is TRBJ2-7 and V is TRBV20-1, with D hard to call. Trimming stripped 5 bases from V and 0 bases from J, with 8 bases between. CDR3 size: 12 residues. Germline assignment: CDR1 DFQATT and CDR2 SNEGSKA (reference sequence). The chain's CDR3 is CSAGSPSYEQYF. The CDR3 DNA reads TGCAGTGCTGGAAGCCCCTCCTACGAGCAGTACTTC.

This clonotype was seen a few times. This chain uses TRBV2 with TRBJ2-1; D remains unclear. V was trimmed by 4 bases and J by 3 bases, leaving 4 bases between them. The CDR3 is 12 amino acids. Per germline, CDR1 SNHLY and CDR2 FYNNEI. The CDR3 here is CASSVGYNEQFF. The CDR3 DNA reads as TGTGCCAGCAGTGTGGGCTACAATGAGCAGTTCTTC.

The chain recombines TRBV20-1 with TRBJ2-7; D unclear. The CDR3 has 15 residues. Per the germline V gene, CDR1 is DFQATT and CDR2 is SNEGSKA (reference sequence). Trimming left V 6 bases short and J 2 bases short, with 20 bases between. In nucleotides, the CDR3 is TGCAGTGCCAACCACGGGTCCACAGCGACCTACGAGCAGTACTTC. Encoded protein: CSANHGSTATYEQYF.

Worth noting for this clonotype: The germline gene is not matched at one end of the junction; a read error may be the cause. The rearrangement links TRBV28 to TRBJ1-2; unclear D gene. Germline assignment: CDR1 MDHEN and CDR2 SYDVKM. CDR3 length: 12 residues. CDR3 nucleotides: TGTGCCGCTGCCCGACGGGGAGTATTTAATGGATTC. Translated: CAAARRGVFNGF.

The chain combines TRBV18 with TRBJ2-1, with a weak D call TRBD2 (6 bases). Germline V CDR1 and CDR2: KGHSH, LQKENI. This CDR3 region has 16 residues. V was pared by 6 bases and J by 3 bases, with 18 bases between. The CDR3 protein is CASSPRDGVGYNEQFF. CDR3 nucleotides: TGTGCCAGCTCCCCGCGGGACGGGGTTGGCTACAATGAGCAGTTCTTC.

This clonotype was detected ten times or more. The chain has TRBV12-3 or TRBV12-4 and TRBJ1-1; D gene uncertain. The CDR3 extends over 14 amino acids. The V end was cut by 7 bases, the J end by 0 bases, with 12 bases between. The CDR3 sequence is CASTAYGMNTEAFF. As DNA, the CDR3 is TGTGCCAGCACCGCTTATGGCATGAACACTGAAGCTTTCTTT.

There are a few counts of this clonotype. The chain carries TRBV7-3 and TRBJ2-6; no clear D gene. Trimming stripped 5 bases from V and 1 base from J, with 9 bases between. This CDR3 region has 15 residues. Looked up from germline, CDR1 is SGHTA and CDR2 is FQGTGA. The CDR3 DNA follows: TGTGCCAGCAGCCGGAGTACGTCTGGGGCCAACGTCCTGACTTTC. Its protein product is CASSRSTSGANVLTF.

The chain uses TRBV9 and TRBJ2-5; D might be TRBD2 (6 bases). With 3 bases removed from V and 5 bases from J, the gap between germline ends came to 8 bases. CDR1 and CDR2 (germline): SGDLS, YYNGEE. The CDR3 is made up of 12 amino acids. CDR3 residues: CASSGLGETQYF. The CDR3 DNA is TGTGCCAGCAGCGGACTAGGGGAGACCCAGTACTTC.

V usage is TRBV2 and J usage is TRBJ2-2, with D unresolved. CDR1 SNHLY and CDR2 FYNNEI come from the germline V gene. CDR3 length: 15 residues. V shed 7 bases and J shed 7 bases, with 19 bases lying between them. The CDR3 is CASTAVGRADGELFF. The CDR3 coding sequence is TGTGCCAGCACAGCAGTAGGACGGGCTGACGGGGAGCTGTTTTTT.

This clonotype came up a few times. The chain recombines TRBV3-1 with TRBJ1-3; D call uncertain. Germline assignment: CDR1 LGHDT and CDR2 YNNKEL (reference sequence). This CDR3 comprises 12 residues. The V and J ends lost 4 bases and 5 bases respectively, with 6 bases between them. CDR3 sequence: CASSPNRNTIYF. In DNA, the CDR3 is TGTGCCAGCAGCCCTAACAGAAACACCATATATTTT.

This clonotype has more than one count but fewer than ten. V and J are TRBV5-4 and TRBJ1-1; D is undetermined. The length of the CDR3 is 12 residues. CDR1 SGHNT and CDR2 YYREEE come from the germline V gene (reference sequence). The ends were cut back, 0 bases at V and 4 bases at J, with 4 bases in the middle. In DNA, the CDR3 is TGTGCCAGCAGCTTGGATAGCACTGAAGCTTTCTTT. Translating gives CASSLDSTEAFF.

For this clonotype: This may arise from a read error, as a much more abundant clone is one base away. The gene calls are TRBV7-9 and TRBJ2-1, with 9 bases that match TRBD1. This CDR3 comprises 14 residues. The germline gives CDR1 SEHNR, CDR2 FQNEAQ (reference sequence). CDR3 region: CASSFRDRDNEQCF. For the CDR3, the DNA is TGTGCCAGCAGCTTCCGGGACAGGGACAATGAGCAGTGCTTC.

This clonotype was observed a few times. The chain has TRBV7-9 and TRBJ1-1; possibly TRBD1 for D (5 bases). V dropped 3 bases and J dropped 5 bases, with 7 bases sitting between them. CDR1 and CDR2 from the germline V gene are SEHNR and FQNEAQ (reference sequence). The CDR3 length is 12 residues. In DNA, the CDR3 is TGTGCCAGCAGCTTGACAGAGACTGAAGCTTTCTTT. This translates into CASSLTETEAFF.

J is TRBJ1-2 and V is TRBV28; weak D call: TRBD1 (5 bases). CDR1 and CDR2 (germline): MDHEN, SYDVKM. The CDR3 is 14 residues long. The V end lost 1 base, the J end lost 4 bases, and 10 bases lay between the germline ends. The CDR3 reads CASSLLARVYGYTF. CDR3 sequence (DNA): TGTGCCAGCAGTTTATTGGCCAGGGTCTATGGCTACACCTTC.

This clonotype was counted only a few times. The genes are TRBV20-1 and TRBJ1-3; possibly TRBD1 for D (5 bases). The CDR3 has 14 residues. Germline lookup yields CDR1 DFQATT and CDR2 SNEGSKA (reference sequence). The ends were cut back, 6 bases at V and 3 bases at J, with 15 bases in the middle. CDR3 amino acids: CSAPLGTSGNTIYF. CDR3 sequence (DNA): TGCAGTGCCCCATTAGGGACTAGTGGAAACACCATATATTTT.